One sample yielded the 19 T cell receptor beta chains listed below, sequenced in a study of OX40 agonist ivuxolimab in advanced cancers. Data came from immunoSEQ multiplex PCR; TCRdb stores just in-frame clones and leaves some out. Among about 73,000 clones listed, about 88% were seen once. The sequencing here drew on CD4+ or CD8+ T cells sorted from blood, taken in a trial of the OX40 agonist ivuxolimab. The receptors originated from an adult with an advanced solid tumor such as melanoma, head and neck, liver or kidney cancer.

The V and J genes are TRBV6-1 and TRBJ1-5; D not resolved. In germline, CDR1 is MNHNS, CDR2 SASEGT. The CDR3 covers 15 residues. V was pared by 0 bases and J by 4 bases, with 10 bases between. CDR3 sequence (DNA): TGTGCCAGCAGTGAAGCGCGGGGAGGAAATCAGCCCCAGCATTTT. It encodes CASSEARGGNQPQHF.

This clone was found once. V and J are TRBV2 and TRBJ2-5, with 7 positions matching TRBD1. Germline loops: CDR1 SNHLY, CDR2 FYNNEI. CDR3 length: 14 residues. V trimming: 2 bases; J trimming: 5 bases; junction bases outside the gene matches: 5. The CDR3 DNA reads TGTGCCAGCAGTGAAACGGGCAGGGGGGAGACCCAGTACTTC. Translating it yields CASSETGRGETQYF.

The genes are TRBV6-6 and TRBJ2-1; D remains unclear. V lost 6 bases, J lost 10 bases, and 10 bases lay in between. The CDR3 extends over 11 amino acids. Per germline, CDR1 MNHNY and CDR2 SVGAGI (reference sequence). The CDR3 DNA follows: TGTGCCAGCAGCTACCTGGAGGAGCAGTTCTTC. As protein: CASSYLEEQFF.

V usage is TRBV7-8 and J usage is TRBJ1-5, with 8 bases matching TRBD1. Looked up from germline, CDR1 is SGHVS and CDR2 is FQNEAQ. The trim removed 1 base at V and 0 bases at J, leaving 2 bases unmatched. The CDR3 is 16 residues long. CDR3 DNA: TGTGCCAGCAGCTTAGAAGGACAGGGTAGCAATCAGCCCCAGCATTTT. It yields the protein CASSLEGQGSNQPQHF.

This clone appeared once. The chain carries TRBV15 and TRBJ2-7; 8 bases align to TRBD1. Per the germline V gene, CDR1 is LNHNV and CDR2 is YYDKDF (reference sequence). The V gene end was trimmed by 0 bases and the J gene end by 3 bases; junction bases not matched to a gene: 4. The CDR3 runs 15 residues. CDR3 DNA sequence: TGTGCCACCAGCAGAGAACAGGGGGAAAACTACGAGCAGTACTTC. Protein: CATSREQGENYEQYF.

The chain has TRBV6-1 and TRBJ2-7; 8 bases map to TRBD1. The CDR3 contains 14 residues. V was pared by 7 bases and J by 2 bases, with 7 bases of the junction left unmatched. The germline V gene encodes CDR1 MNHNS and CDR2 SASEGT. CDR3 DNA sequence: TGTGCCAGCACCTTGACAGGGGACCCCTACGAGCAGTACTTC. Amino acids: CASTLTGDPYEQYF.

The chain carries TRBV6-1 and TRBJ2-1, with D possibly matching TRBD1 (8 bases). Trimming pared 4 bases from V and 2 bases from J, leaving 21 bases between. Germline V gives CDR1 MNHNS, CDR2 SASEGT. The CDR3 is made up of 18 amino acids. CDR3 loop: CASSGTGGSGGTYNEQFF. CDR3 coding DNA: TGTGCCAGCAGTGGTACAGGGGGTTCGGGGGGAACCTACAATGAGCAGTTCTTC.

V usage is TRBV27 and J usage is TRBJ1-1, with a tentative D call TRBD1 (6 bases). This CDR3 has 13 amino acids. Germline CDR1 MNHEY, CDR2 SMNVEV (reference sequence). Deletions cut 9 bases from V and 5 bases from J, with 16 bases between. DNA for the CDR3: TGTGCCAGTTATACAGGGAAGGGGACTGAAGCTTTCTTT. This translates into CASYTGKGTEAFF.

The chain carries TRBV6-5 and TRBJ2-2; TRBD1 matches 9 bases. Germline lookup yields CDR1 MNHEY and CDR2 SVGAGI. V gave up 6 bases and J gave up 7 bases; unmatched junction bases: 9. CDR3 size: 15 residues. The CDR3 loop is CASRWDREPSGELFF. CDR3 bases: TGTGCCAGCAGGTGGGACAGGGAGCCCAGCGGGGAGCTGTTTTTT.

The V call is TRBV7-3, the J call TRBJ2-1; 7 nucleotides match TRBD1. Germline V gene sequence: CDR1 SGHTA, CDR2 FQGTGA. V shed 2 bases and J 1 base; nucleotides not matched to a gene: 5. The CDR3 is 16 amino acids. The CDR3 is CASSLLGGASYNEQFF. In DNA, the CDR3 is TGTGCCAGCAGCTTACTAGGGGGCGCATCCTACAATGAGCAGTTCTTC. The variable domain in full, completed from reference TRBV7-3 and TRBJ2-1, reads GAGVSQTPSNKVTEKGKYVELRCDPISGHTALYWYRQSLGQGPEFLIYFQGTGAADDSGLPNDRFFAVRPEGSVSTLKIQRTERGDSAVYLCASSLLGGASYNEQFFGPGTRLTVL.

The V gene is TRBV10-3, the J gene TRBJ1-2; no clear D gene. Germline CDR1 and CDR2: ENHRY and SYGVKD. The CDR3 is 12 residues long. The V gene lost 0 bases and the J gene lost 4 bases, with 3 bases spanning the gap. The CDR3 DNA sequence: TGTGCCATCAGTGAGTCGGGCTATGGCTACACCTTC. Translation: CAISESGYGYTF.

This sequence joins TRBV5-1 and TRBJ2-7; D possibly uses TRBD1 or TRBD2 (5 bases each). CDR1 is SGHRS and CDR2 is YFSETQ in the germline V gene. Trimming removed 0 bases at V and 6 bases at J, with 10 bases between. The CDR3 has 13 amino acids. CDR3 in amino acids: CASSLERGGEQYF. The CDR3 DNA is TGCGCCAGCAGCTTGGAGAGGGGTGGCGAGCAGTACTTC.

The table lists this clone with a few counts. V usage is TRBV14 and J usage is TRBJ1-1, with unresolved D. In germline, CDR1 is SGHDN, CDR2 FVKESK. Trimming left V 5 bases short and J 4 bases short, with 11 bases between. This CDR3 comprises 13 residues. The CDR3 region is CASSLLEPTEAFF. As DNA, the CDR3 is TGTGCCAGCAGCTTATTGGAGCCCACTGAAGCTTTCTTT.

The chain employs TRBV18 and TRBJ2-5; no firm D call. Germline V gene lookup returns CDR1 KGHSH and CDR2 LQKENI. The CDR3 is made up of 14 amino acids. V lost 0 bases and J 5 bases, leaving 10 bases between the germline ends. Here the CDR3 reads CASSPPVPQETQYF. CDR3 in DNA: TGTGCCAGCTCACCACCTGTTCCGCAGGAGACCCAGTACTTC.

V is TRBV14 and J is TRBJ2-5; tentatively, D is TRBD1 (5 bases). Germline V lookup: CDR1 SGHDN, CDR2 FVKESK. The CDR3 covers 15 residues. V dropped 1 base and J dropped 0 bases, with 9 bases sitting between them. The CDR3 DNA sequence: TGTGCCAGCAGCCAAGGTCGACAGTACCAAGAGACCCAGTACTTC. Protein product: CASSQGRQYQETQYF.

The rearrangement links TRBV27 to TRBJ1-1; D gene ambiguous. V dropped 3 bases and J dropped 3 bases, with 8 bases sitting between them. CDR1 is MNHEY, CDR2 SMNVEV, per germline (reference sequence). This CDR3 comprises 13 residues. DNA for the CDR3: TGTGCCAGCAGTTTCGGGAGGCACACTGAAGCTTTCTTT. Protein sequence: CASSFGRHTEAFF.

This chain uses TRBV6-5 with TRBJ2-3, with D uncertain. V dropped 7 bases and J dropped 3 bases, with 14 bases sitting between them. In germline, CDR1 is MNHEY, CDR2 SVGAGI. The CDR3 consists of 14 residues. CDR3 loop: CASMGHLQTDTQYF. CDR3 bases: TGTGCCAGCATGGGCCACCTCCAGACAGATACGCAGTATTTT.

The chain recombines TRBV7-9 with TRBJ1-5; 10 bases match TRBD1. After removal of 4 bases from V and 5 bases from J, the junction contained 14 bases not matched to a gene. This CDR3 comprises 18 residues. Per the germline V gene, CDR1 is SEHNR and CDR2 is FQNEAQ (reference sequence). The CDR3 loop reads CASSSFSFGTGVDQPQHF. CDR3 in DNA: TGTGCCAGCAGCTCCTTTTCCTTTGGGACAGGGGTAGATCAGCCCCAGCATTTT. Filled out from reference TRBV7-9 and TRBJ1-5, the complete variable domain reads DTGVSQNPRHKITKRGQNVTFRCDPISEHNRLYWYRQTLGQGPEFLTYFQNEAQLEKSRLLSDRFSAERPKGSFSTLEIQRTEQGDSAMYLCASSSFSFGTGVDQPQHFGDGTRLSIL.

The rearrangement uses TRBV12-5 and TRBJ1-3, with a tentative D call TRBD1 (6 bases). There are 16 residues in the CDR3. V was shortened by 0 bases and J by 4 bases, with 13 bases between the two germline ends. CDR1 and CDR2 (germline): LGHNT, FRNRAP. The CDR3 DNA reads TGTGCTAGTGGTTTGGTATGGAGGGGGTCCGGAAACACCATATATTTT. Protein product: CASGLVWRGSGNTIYF.